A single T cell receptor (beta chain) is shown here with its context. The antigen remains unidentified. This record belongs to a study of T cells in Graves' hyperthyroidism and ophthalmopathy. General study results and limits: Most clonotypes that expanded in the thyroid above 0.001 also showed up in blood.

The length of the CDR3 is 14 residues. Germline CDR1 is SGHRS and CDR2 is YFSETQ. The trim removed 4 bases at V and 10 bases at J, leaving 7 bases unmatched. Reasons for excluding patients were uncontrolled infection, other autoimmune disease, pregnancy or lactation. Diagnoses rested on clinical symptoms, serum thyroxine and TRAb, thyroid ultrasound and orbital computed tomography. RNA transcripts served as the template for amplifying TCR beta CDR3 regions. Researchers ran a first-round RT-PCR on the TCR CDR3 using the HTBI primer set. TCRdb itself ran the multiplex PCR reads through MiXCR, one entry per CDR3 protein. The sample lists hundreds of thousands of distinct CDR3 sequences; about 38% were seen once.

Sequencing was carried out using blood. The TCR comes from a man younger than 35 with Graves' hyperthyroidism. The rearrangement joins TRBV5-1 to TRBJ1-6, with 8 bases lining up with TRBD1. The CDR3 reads CASSDGQGGSPLHF. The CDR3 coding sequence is TGCGCCAGCAGCGACGGACAGGGAGGATCACCCCTCCACTTT.